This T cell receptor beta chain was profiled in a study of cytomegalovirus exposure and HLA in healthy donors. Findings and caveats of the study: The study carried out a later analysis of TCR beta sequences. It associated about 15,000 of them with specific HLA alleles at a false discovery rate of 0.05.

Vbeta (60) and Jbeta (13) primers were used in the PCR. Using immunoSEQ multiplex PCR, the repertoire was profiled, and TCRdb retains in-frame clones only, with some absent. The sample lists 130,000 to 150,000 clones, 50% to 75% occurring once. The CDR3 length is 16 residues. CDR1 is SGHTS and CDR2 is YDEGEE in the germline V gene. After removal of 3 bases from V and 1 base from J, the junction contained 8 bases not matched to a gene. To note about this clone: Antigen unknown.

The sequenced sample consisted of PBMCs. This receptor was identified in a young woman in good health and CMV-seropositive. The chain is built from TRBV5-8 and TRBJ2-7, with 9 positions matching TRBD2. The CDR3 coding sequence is TGTGCCAGCAGCTCAACTCAGCGGGAGGCGTCCTACGAGCAGTACTTC. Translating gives CASSSTQREASYEQYF. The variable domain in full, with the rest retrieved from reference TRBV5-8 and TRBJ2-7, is EAGVTQSPTHLIKTRGQQATLRCSPISGHTSVYWYQQALGLGLQFLLWYDEGEERNRGNFPPRFSGRQFPNYSSELNVNALELEDSALYLCASSSTQREASYEQYFGPGTRLTVT.